A single sample is the source of the 10 T cell receptor beta chains below, sequenced in a study of cytomegalovirus exposure and HLA in healthy donors. The PCR employed 60 Vbeta primers together with 13 Jbeta primers. The data were produced by immunoSEQ multiplex PCR, yet TCRdb's version contains in-frame clones alone and is incomplete. Altogether about 130,000 clones are present, approximately 85% being singletons, with the ten largest covering approximately 6.4%. The specimen sequenced was PBMCs. These receptors all stem from a woman aged 25 to 39 in good health and CMV-seropositive.

As to this clone: One end of the junction fails to match germline, which may point to a read error. The gene calls are TRBV7-2 and TRBJ1-2, with D unclear. Germline V gene data show CDR1 as SGHTA and CDR2 as FQGNSA. This CDR3 is 9 amino acids long. CDR3 residues: CASSLGRDF. CDR3 sequence (DNA): TGTGCCAGCAGCCTTGGACGGGACTTC.

J is TRBJ1-2 and V is TRBV5-4; 12 bases match TRBD1. Germline CDR1 reads SGHNT; CDR2 reads YYREEE (reference sequence). V trimming: 4 bases; J trimming: 8 bases; junction bases outside the gene matches: 15. The CDR3 is 17 amino acids. The CDR3 coding sequence is TGTGCCAGCAGCCTTTCCGAGGGACAGGGGGCAACTCGGGGCTACACCTTC. The encoded protein is CASSLSEGQGATRGYTF.

This chain links TRBV28 with TRBJ1-4, with 8 bases identical to TRBD1. CDR1 and CDR2 (germline): MDHEN, SYDVKM. This CDR3 is built from 15 residues. V lost 7 bases and J lost 8; bases outside the gene matches: 12. Written as DNA, the CDR3 is TGTGCCAGCACTACCCCCGGACAGGGAGCCGAAAAACTGTTTTTT. Its protein product is CASTTPGQGAEKLFF. Combining the CDR3 with reference TRBV28 and TRBJ1-4 gives the whole variable domain DVKVTQSSRYLVKRTGEKVFLECVQDMDHENMFWYRQDPGLGLRLIYFSYDVKMKEKGDIPEGYSVSREKKERFSLILESASTNQTSMYLCASTTPGQGAEKLFFGSGTQLSVL.

The chain recombines TRBV18 with TRBJ1-1; tentative D call: TRBD1 (5 bases). The CDR3 is 13 amino acids. The V end was cut by 3 bases, the J end by 6 bases, with 11 bases between. CDR1 is KGHSH, CDR2 LQKENI, per germline. The CDR3 spells CASSPPRVAEAFF. As DNA, the CDR3 is TGTGCCAGCTCACCCCCCAGGGTCGCTGAAGCTTTCTTT. The full variable domain, completed using reference TRBV18 and TRBJ1-1, is NAGVMQNPRHLVRRRGQEARLRCSPMKGHSHVYWYRQLPEEGLKFMVYLQKENIIDESGMPKERFSAEFPKEGPSILRIQQVVRGDSAAYFCASSPPRVAEAFFGQGTRLTVV.

The chain is built from TRBV27 and TRBJ2-7, with D possibly TRBD2 on 7 matching bases. Germline CDR1 is MNHEY and CDR2 is SMNVEV (reference sequence). Trimming left V 5 bases short and J 6 bases short, with 20 bases between. The CDR3 contains 15 residues. DNA for the CDR3: TGTGCCAGCAGTCCCTCGGGGGGCGCCGATTCCGAGCAGTACTTC. Translating it yields CASSPSGGADSEQYF.

This clone is a singleton in its sample. The chain links TRBV13 to TRBJ2-3; weak D call: TRBD2 (7 bases). CDR3 length: 15 amino acids. The V and J ends lost 2 bases and 5 bases respectively, with 14 bases between them. Germline V gene sequence: CDR1 PRHDT, CDR2 FYEKMQ (reference sequence). The CDR3 here is CASSLRGGGGDTQYF. CDR3 bases: TGTGCCAGCAGCTTAAGGGGAGGGGGAGGAGATACGCAGTATTTT. The whole variable domain, filled in from reference TRBV13 and TRBJ2-3, reads AAGVIQSPRHLIKEKRETATLKCYPIPRHDTVYWYQQGPGQDPQFLISFYEKMQSDKGSIPDRFSAQQFSDYHSELNMSSLELGDSALYFCASSLRGGGGDTQYFGPGTRLTVL.

V usage is TRBV27 and J usage is TRBJ1-6, with D hard to call. V lost 2 bases and J 9 bases, leaving 5 bases between the germline ends. Per the germline V gene, CDR1 is MNHEY and CDR2 is SMNVEV (reference sequence). This CDR3 has 12 amino acids. DNA for the CDR3: TGTGCCAGCAGTTTAGCCGGTTCACCCCTCCACTTT. Translating gives CASSLAGSPLHF.

The chain recombines TRBV27 with TRBJ1-4; D perhaps matches TRBD1 (6 bases). CDR3 length: 13 residues. Germline lookup yields CDR1 MNHEY and CDR2 SMNVEV (reference sequence). V dropped 6 bases and J dropped 5 bases, with 10 bases sitting between them. DNA of the CDR3: TGTGCCAGCAGCCTGCAGGGGAATGAAAAACTGTTTTTT. Translation: CASSLQGNEKLFF.

A few counts support this clone. The gene calls are TRBV6-5 and TRBJ2-6; tentatively, D is TRBD2 (6 bases). V was cut by 5 bases and J by 3 bases, with 8 bases left in between. CDR3 length: 14 residues. Germline lookup yields CDR1 MNHEY and CDR2 SVGAGI. CDR3 coding DNA: TGTGCCAGCAGTGACGGGAGTGGGGCCAACGTCCTGACTTTC. Translating gives CASSDGSGANVLTF.

The genes are TRBV11-2 and TRBJ2-2; 10 bases map to TRBD2. Trimming at V came to 3 bases and at J to 5 bases, leaving 6 bases not matched to a gene. Germline-derived CDR1 and CDR2 are SGHAT and FQNNGV. CDR3 length: 16 amino acids. The CDR3 loop reads CASSFQAGGLTGELFF. In DNA form, the CDR3 reads TGTGCCAGCAGCTTTCAAGCGGGGGGGCTGACCGGGGAGCTGTTTTTT.